Each of the 25 T cell receptor beta chains below was sequenced from the same sample in a study of early T cells in non-severe SARS-CoV-2 infection. TCRdb itself ran the 5' RACE reads through MiXCR, one entry per CDR3 protein. The table records tens of thousands of distinct CDR3 sequences, 9% to 15% of them present only once. Material: whole blood. These receptors were taken from an adult who was a healthcare worker with PCR-confirmed SARS-CoV-2 infection or an uninfected control (not recorded which).

This clonotype came up a few times. The chain carries TRBV19 and TRBJ2-7; D might be TRBD1 (6 bases). This CDR3 has 16 residues. V lost 1 base and J 6 bases, leaving 19 bases between the germline ends. CDR1 is LNHDA and CDR2 is SQIVND in the germline V gene (reference sequence). The CDR3 nucleotides are TGTGCCAGTAGTATAGTTGGGGGCGCCAGGAGCTCCGAGCAGTACTTC. Protein sequence: CASSIVGGARSSEQYF.

This rearrangement joins TRBV7-3 to TRBJ1-1, with no clear D. The CDR3 has 16 amino acids. Germline values: CDR1 SGHTA, CDR2 FQGTGA. V was shortened by 5 bases and J by 3 bases, with 19 bases between the two germline ends. CDR3 nucleotide sequence: TGTGCCAGCAGCCCTTTTATTGGGGAGGGTTACACTGAAGCTTTCTTT. Translating gives CASSPFIGEGYTEAFF. The full variable domain, rest sourced from reference TRBV7-3 and TRBJ1-1, is GAGVSQTPSNKVTEKGKYVELRCDPISGHTALYWYRQSLGQGPEFLIYFQGTGAADDSGLPNDRFFAVRPEGSVSTLKIQRTERGDSAVYLCASSPFIGEGYTEAFFGQGTRLTVV.

The chain couples TRBV7-2 to TRBJ2-7; TRBD1 might be the D (5 bases). Germline V lookup: CDR1 SGHTA, CDR2 FQGNSA. V dropped 5 bases and J dropped 3 bases, with 11 bases sitting between them. The CDR3 sequence is 13 residues long. The CDR3 nucleotides read TGTGCCAGCAGCCCACAGACAGTCTACGAGCAGTACTTC. It yields the protein CASSPQTVYEQYF.

This clonotype has just a few counts. V gene TRBV3-1 combines with J gene TRBJ1-3, with no clear D. Germline V gene sequence: CDR1 LGHDT, CDR2 YNNKEL (reference sequence). Trimming left V 1 base short and J 0 bases short, with 4 bases between. The CDR3 is made up of 14 amino acids. CDR3 nucleotide sequence: TGTGCCAGCAGCCAAGGACACTCTGGAAACACCATATATTTT. It is translated as CASSQGHSGNTIYF.

Ten or more counts support this clonotype. The chain joins TRBV29-1 to TRBJ2-5; no clear D gene. The germline gives CDR1 SQVTM, CDR2 ANQGSEA. The CDR3 extends over 12 amino acids. With 3 bases removed from V and 1 base from J, the gap between germline ends came to 6 bases. The DNA of the CDR3 is TGCAGCGTTGATAGTCTCCAAGAGACCCAGTACTTC. Its protein product is CSVDSLQETQYF. Complete variable domain (other parts from reference TRBV29-1 and TRBJ2-5): SAVISQKPSRDICQRGTSLTIQCQVDSQVTMMFWYRQQPGQSLTLIATANQGSEATYESGFVIDKFPISRPNLTFSTLTVSNMSPEDSSIYLCSVDSLQETQYFGPGTRLLVL.

This clonotype was detected a few times. The rearrangement links TRBV18 to TRBJ2-1, with TRBD2 identical over 9 bases. CDR3 size: 15 residues. Germline V gene sequence: CDR1 KGHSH, CDR2 LQKENI. V shed 5 bases, J shed 5 bases, and the junction held 7 bases outside the gene matches. The CDR3 DNA sequence: TGTGCCAGCTCATCTAGCGGGATTGGTAACAATGAGCAGTTCTTC. Its protein product is CASSSSGIGNNEQFF.

About this clonotype: Compared with germline, one end of the junction differs, possibly owing to a read error. The V call is TRBV2, the J call TRBJ1-5; tentative D call: TRBD1 (6 bases). CDR1 is SNHLY and CDR2 is FYNNEI in the germline V gene. This CDR3 has 14 residues. The CDR3 region is CASSAYTGNSAPAF. The CDR3 DNA is TGTGCCAGCAGTGCCTACACAGGGAACTCAGCCCCAGCATTT.

This clonotype showed up just a few times. This chain uses TRBV7-2 with TRBJ1-3; 7 bases align to TRBD1. With V trimmed by 2 bases and J by 2 bases, 9 bases remained unmatched. The CDR3 totals 17 residues. The germline V gene encodes CDR1 SGHTA and CDR2 FQGNSA. This chain's CDR3 is CASSLRPPGGTGNTIYF. CDR3 DNA sequence: TGTGCCAGCAGCTTAAGGCCCCCAGGGGGGACTGGAAACACCATATATTTT.

The rearrangement joins TRBV2 to TRBJ2-5; D may correspond to TRBD1 or TRBD2 (5 bases each). The V and J ends lost 5 bases and 4 bases respectively, with 11 bases between them. This CDR3 comprises 13 residues. Germline values: CDR1 SNHLY, CDR2 FYNNEI. The CDR3 DNA reads TGTGCCAGCAGTCAAGAGGGGAGAGAGACCCAGTACTTC. Amino acids: CASSQEGRETQYF.

The genes are TRBV6-1 and TRBJ1-2; no clear D. Per germline, CDR1 MNHNS and CDR2 SASEGT. The CDR3 length is 14 residues. Trimming removed 2 bases at V and 2 bases at J, with 9 bases between. The CDR3 protein is CASSEFIGNYGYTF. The CDR3 nucleotides read TGTGCCAGCAGTGAATTCATTGGCAACTATGGCTACACCTTC.

In its sample, this clonotype was seen many times. The chain is built from TRBV11-3 and TRBJ1-1; D uncertain. CDR3 length: 13 residues. Germline CDR1 SGHNT, CDR2 YENEEA. V lost 3 bases and J 1 base, leaving 6 bases between the germline ends. CDR3 residues: CASSFGTNTEAFF. CDR3 bases: TGTGCCAGCAGCTTCGGCACGAACACTGAAGCTTTCTTT.

This clonotype turned up a few times. V gene TRBV7-2 combines with J gene TRBJ2-1; no clear D. The V gene's germline CDR1 is SGHTA and CDR2 FQGNSA. Trimming removed 4 bases at V and 11 bases at J, with 9 bases between. CDR3 length: 11 amino acids. DNA of the CDR3: TGTGCCAGCAGCTATCAAGTAAAGCAGTTCTTC. Residues: CASSYQVKQFF.

This clonotype was seen ten or more times. This chain uses TRBV6-6 with TRBJ1-5; D gene ambiguous. This CDR3 is built from 16 residues. The V gene lost 10 bases and the J gene lost 0 bases, with 19 bases spanning the gap. In germline, CDR1 is MNHNY, CDR2 SVGAGI (reference sequence). Written as DNA, the CDR3 is TGTGCCACAATTCCTGGCCAGACCCTTAGCAATCAGCCCCAGCATTTT. Translating gives CATIPGQTLSNQPQHF.

The V gene is TRBV20-1, the J gene TRBJ2-7; no firm D call. The germline V gene has CDR1 DFQATT and CDR2 SNEGSKA (reference sequence). Between the trimmed V and J ends, which lost 2 bases and 1 base, there was a span of 15 bases. The CDR3 has 15 amino acids. CDR3 sequence reads: CSARHYPRSSYEQYF. CDR3 bases: TGCAGTGCTAGACACTACCCCCGCTCATCCTACGAGCAGTACTTC.

CDR3 DNA: TGTGCCAGCAGTCACGGGACAGGGGAGGTTGTGGCCACTGAAGCTTTCTTT. It codes for CASSHGTGEVVATEAFF. The V and J genes are TRBV6-5 and TRBJ1-1; 10 nucleotides agree with TRBD1. Germline V gene sequence: CDR1 MNHEY, CDR2 SVGAGI. This CDR3 comprises 17 residues. Trimming removed 5 bases from V and 4 bases from J; junction bases left unmatched: 13.

This clonotype was detected ten times or more. The V and J genes are TRBV5-4 and TRBJ2-5, with D perhaps TRBD1 or TRBD2 (6 bases each). V was trimmed by 0 bases and J by 4 bases, leaving 10 bases between them. Germline V lookup: CDR1 SGHNT, CDR2 YYREEE (reference sequence). The CDR3 sequence is 14 residues long. CDR3 loop: CASSLGGGRETQYF. The CDR3 bases are TGTGCCAGCAGCTTGGGAGGGGGGCGAGAGACCCAGTACTTC.

A few counts support this clonotype. V gene TRBV13 combines with J gene TRBJ2-7, with a tentative D call TRBD2 (6 bases). The CDR3 sequence is 13 residues long. The V and J ends lost 5 bases and 1 base respectively, with 9 bases between them. Germline V gives CDR1 PRHDT, CDR2 FYEKMQ (reference sequence). The CDR3 sequence is CASSQRVSYEQYF. CDR3 DNA: TGTGCCAGCAGCCAGCGGGTGTCCTACGAGCAGTACTTC.

This clonotype turned up a few times. The V gene is TRBV5-1, the J gene TRBJ1-1; TRBD1 is a possible D gene (6 bases). Trimming took off 3 bases at V and 1 base at J, with 10 bases between the two ends. There are 14 residues in the CDR3. Germline-derived CDR1 and CDR2 are SGHRS and YFSETQ. CDR3 loop: CASSYLQGNTEAFF. The CDR3 DNA reads TGCGCCAGCAGCTATTTACAGGGGAACACTGAAGCTTTCTTT. The entire variable domain, with the rest obtained from reference TRBV5-1 and TRBJ1-1, is as follows: KAGVTQTPRYLIKTRGQQVTLSCSPISGHRSVSWYQQTPGQGLQFLFEYFSETQRNKGNFPGRFSGRQFSNSRSEMNVSTLELGDSALYLCASSYLQGNTEAFFGQGTRLTVV.

The V call is TRBV6-2 or TRBV6-3, the J call TRBJ2-3, with D perhaps TRBD2 (5 bases). The CDR3 loop spans 14 amino acids. Germline V gives CDR1 MNHEY, CDR2 SVGEGT. The V and J ends lost 6 bases and 2 bases respectively, with 12 bases between them. The CDR3, as DNA: TGTGCCAGCAGCCATCGAGCGGACACAGATACGCAGTATTTT. As protein: CASSHRADTDTQYF.

For this clonotype: This could be a read error, since a much larger clone is one nucleotide away. The chain has TRBV29-1 and TRBJ2-7; 10 nucleotides line up with TRBD2. V gave up 7 bases and J gave up 6 bases; unmatched junction bases: 9. There are 13 residues in the CDR3. From germline, CDR1 is SQVTM and CDR2 ANQGSEA. In DNA, the CDR3 is TGCAGCGACCAACAACTAGCGGGACGCGAGCAGTACTTC. Protein sequence: CSDQQLAGREQYF.

The chain employs TRBV3-1 and TRBJ2-1, with TRBD2 matching 9 bases. Germline V lookup: CDR1 LGHDT, CDR2 YNNKEL (reference sequence). Trimming removed 4 bases from V and 3 bases from J; junction bases left unmatched: 10. The CDR3 loop spans 17 amino acids. DNA for the CDR3: TGTGCCAGCAGCCCACGGGTAGCGGGGGTGAACTACAATGAGCAGTTCTTC. Its protein is CASSPRVAGVNYNEQFF.

The rearrangement links TRBV5-6 to TRBJ2-3; no clear D gene. V was clipped by 1 base and J by 4 bases, with 10 bases between them. The CDR3 loop spans 14 amino acids. CDR1 SGHDT and CDR2 YYEEEE come from the germline V gene. CDR3 residues: CASSLYQSPDTQYF. For the CDR3, the DNA is TGTGCCAGCAGCTTGTATCAGAGCCCAGATACGCAGTATTTT.

The chain employs TRBV5-4 and TRBJ2-2; D is possibly TRBD1 (5 bases). Deletions cut 1 base from V and 0 bases from J, with 10 bases between. CDR1 and CDR2 from the germline V gene are SGHNT and YYREEE (reference sequence). The CDR3 totals 16 residues. The CDR3 is CASSLKSTANTGELFF. Written as DNA, the CDR3 is TGTGCCAGCAGCTTGAAGTCGACAGCGAACACCGGGGAGCTGTTTTTT.

This clonotype was seen only a few times. The rearrangement links TRBV5-4 to TRBJ2-7, with 13 bases that match TRBD2. V lost 0 bases to trimming and J lost 3 bases; unmatched junction nucleotides: 3. Germline values: CDR1 SGHNT, CDR2 YYREEE (reference sequence). This CDR3 comprises 16 residues. CDR3 in DNA: TGTGCCAGCAGCTTGGGTACTAGCGGGGGGGACTACGAGCAGTACTTC. This sequence encodes CASSLGTSGGDYEQYF.

This clonotype has more than one count but fewer than ten. The V and J genes are TRBV24-1 and TRBJ2-1; TRBD2 aligns across 7 bases. The V gene end was trimmed by 5 bases and the J gene end by 4 bases; junction bases not matched to a gene: 7. Germline loops: CDR1 KGHDR, CDR2 SFDVKD. The CDR3 totals 15 residues. The chain's CDR3 is CATSGLAASYNEQFF. The CDR3 DNA reads TGTGCCACCAGTGGCCTAGCGGCAAGTTACAATGAGCAGTTCTTC.